The next 9 T cell receptor beta chains were all read from a single sample in a study of T-cell memory formation after mild COVID-19. TCRdb used MiXCR to reprocess the 5' RACE reads, holding one entry per CDR3 protein. The sample lists about 14,000 distinct CDR3 sequences, under 25% seen once, with about 52% in the top ten. Sequences were obtained from PBMCs or a T cell subset sorted from them (not recorded which). The receptors come from an adult woman who had mild COVID-19 (a few samples of this study predate the infection). Cell type and time point are not known.

This clonotype was counted many times. Since a much larger clone is just one base distant, this may be a read error. The rearrangement joins TRBV10-3 to TRBJ2-7, with D tentatively TRBD1 (6 bases). Per the germline V gene, CDR1 is ENHRY and CDR2 is SYGVKD. V was trimmed by 5 bases and J by 6 bases, leaving 20 bases between them. The CDR3 is 15 amino acids. The DNA of the CDR3 is TGTGCCATCAGTCCCCAACAGGGCCCTCCGAGCGAGCAGTACTTC. Protein sequence: CAISPQQGPPSEQYF.

This clonotype was picked up many times. The genes are TRBV19 and TRBJ2-4; unclear D gene. The CDR3 contains 17 residues. With 2 bases removed from V and 0 bases from J, the gap between germline ends came to 14 bases. Germline CDR1 is LNHDA and CDR2 is SQIVND (reference sequence). CDR3 sequence (DNA): TGTGCCAGTAGTATAAAAGTCCTGAGGCTAGCCAAAAACATTCAGTACTTC. Protein sequence: CASSIKVLRLAKNIQYF.

As concerns this clonotype: It may be a read error: a sequence one base away is much more abundant. The rearrangement joins TRBV5-1 to TRBJ1-3; D unclear. CDR1 and CDR2 (germline): SGHRS, YFSETQ. This CDR3 is built from 16 residues. The CDR3: CAGSLDSGFSGNTIYF. The CDR3 bases are TGCGCCGGCAGCTTGGACTCGGGGTTCTCTGGAAACACCATATATTTT.

This clonotype was found many times. The chain recombines TRBV12-3 or TRBV12-4 with TRBJ2-7; D uncertain. This CDR3 is 12 amino acids long. With 6 bases removed from V and 6 bases from J, the gap between germline ends came to 12 bases. CDR3 residues: CASSPTSGEQYF. The CDR3 bases are TGTGCCAGCAGCCCGACCTCGGGCGAGCAGTACTTC.

The chain employs TRBV24-1 and TRBJ2-1; a weak D match, TRBD1 (5 bases). The V end lost 10 bases, the J end lost 3 bases, and 9 bases lay between the germline ends. The CDR3 runs to 12 residues. From germline, CDR1 is KGHDR and CDR2 SFDVKD. CDR3 sequence reads: CATEDSYNEQFF. For the CDR3, the DNA is TGTGCCACAGAAGACAGCTACAATGAGCAGTTCTTC.

This clonotype has ten or more counts. CDR3 sequence: CASSVGRMLNYGYTF. Here the CDR3 DNA reads TGTGCCAGCAGCGTAGGGCGAATGTTGAACTATGGCTACACCTTC. J is TRBJ1-2 and V is TRBV9, with D uncertain. The CDR3 is made up of 15 amino acids. V lost 0 bases, J lost 2 bases, and 11 bases lay in between. Germline values: CDR1 SGDLS, CDR2 YYNGEE.

This clonotype was found many times. The rearrangement uses TRBV30 and TRBJ2-5; TRBD2 matches 9 bases. The CDR3 is 14 amino acids. In germline, CDR1 is GTSNPN, CDR2 SVGIG (reference sequence). The V segment lost 2 bases and the J segment 1 base; nucleotides outside the gene matches: 2. The CDR3 coding sequence is TGTGCCTGGAGTCCACTAGCGGGCCAAGAGACCCAGTACTTC. Its protein is CAWSPLAGQETQYF. Variable domain in full (rest from reference TRBV30 and TRBJ2-5): SQTIHQWPATLVQPVGSPLSLECTVEGTSNPNLYWYRQAAGRGLQLLFYSVGIGQISSEVPQNLSASRPQDRQFILSSKKLLLSDSGFYLCAWSPLAGQETQYFGPGTRLLVL.

This clonotype was counted many times. The chain carries TRBV9 and TRBJ2-7; D is possibly TRBD1 or TRBD2 (5 bases each). The V and J ends lost 0 bases and 6 bases respectively, with 16 bases between them. Germline-derived CDR1 and CDR2 are SGDLS and YYNGEE. The CDR3 loop spans 15 amino acids. The CDR3 nucleotides are TGTGCCAGCAGCGTAGCCGTTTCAGGGACGGGCGAGCAGTACTTC. This sequence encodes CASSVAVSGTGEQYF.

The gene calls are TRBV12-3 or TRBV12-4 and TRBJ2-1; 9 bases map to TRBD2. Trimming cost V 3 bases and J 3 bases; bases outside gene matches: 3. The CDR3 length is 15 residues. This CDR3 is CASSLSAGGYNEQFF. The CDR3 nucleotides read TGTGCCAGCAGTTTGTCAGCGGGGGGCTACAATGAGCAGTTCTTC.